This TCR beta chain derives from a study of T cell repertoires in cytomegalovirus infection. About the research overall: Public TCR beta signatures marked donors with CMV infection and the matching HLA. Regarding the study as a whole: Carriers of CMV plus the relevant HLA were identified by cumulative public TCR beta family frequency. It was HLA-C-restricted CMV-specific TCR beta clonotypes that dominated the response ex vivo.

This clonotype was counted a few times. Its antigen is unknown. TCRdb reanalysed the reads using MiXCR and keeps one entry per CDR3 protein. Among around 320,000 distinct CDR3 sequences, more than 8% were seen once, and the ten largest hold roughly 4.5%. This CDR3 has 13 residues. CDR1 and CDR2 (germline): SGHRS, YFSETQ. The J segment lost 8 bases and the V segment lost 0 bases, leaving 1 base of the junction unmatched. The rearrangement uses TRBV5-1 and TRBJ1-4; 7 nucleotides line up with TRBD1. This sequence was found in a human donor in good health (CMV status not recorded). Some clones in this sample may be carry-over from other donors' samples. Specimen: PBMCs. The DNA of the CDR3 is TGCGCCAGCAGCTTGGTGGACAGGGAAAAACTGTTTTTT. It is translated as CASSLVDREKLFF.